What follows are 32 T cell receptor beta chains derived from one specimen sequenced in a study of blood T cell repertoires in COVID-19. Produced via immunoSEQ multiplex PCR; TCRdb's table is partial and in-frame only. The sample includes around 190,000 clones, roughly 90% seen only once; the top ten take 1.5% to 2%. The specimen was peripheral blood. The receptors originated from a man younger than 35 with active or convalescent COVID-19.

The V call is TRBV7-9, the J call TRBJ1-4, with D hard to call. This CDR3 has 15 residues. Germline assignment: CDR1 SEHNR and CDR2 FQNEAQ (reference sequence). Trimming pared 5 bases from V and 3 bases from J, leaving 13 bases between. The CDR3 nucleotides read TGTGCCAGCAGCCCCACCGGGGTGGCTAATGAAAAACTGTTTTTT. Translating gives CASSPTGVANEKLFF.

The chain combines TRBV9 with TRBJ2-1; D gene ambiguous. In germline, CDR1 is SGDLS, CDR2 YYNGEE. V was cut by 2 bases and J by 5 bases, with 8 bases left in between. CDR3 length: 13 amino acids. CDR3 nucleotide sequence: TGTGCCAGCAGCGTCCAGATCAACAATGAGCAGTTCTTC. Protein: CASSVQINNEQFF.

The CDR3 region is CASSLVGAASRYGYTF. CDR3 in DNA: TGTGCCAGCAGCTTGGTTGGGGCAGCTTCACGCTATGGCTACACCTTC. The chain couples TRBV5-6 to TRBJ1-2, with a tentative D call TRBD1 (5 bases). The CDR3 sequence is 16 residues long. Between the trimmed V and J ends, which lost 0 bases and 4 bases, there was a span of 16 bases. Looked up from germline, CDR1 is SGHDT and CDR2 is YYEEEE. Drawing the rest from reference TRBV5-6 and TRBJ1-2, the complete variable domain is DAGVTQSPTHLIKTRGQQVTLRCSPKSGHDTVSWYQQALGQGPQFIFQYYEEEERQRGNFPDRFSGHQFPNYSSELNVNALLLGDSALYLCASSLVGAASRYGYTFGSGTRLTVV.

V usage is TRBV15 and J usage is TRBJ2-7; weak D call: TRBD2 (5 bases). Germline V gene lookup returns CDR1 LNHNV and CDR2 YYDKDF (reference sequence). The CDR3 contains 14 residues. V was trimmed by 0 bases and J by 2 bases, leaving 8 bases between them. CDR3 sequence reads: CATSRDYGTYEQYF. Written as DNA, the CDR3 is TGTGCCACCAGCAGAGATTACGGGACCTACGAGCAGTACTTC.

The rearrangement joins TRBV5-1 to TRBJ2-5; tentatively, D is TRBD2 (5 bases). The CDR3 spans 15 residues. The V gene's germline CDR1 is SGHRS and CDR2 YFSETQ. Trimming took 0 bases from V and 0 from J, leaving 9 bases between them. The CDR3 protein is CASSLASGDQETQYF. CDR3 nucleotides: TGCGCCAGCAGCTTGGCCTCCGGGGACCAAGAGACCCAGTACTTC.

The chain links TRBV2 to TRBJ1-2; weak D call: TRBD1 (5 bases). Trimming left V 4 bases short and J 2 bases short, with 14 bases between. The CDR3 spans 15 residues. Germline assignment: CDR1 SNHLY and CDR2 FYNNEI. CDR3 sequence reads: CASSGTTWPNYGYTF. As DNA, the CDR3 is TGTGCCAGCAGTGGGACAACCTGGCCAAACTATGGCTACACCTTC.

This clone appeared once. The chain recombines TRBV5-6 with TRBJ2-3; D is undetermined. The CDR3 is 14 amino acids. The germline V gene has CDR1 SGHDT and CDR2 YYEEEE. V shed 2 bases and J shed 0 bases, with 7 bases lying between them. The CDR3 here is CASSLHRSTDTQYF. DNA for the CDR3: TGTGCCAGCAGCTTACACAGAAGCACAGATACGCAGTATTTT.

The chain recombines TRBV11-2 with TRBJ2-1; D possibly corresponds to TRBD1 (5 bases). Germline values: CDR1 SGHAT, CDR2 FQNNGV. Trimming left V 6 bases short and J 5 bases short, with 14 bases between. CDR3 size: 14 residues. This CDR3 reads CASSSWGSNNEQFF. CDR3 coding DNA: TGTGCCAGCAGTTCCTGGGGCAGCAACAATGAGCAGTTCTTC.

The chain carries TRBV10-3 and TRBJ2-5; 7 nucleotides align to TRBD2. In germline, CDR1 is ENHRY, CDR2 SYGVKD. The CDR3 has 15 amino acids. The ends lost 3 bases at V and 2 bases at J; junction bases unmatched: 6. CDR3 amino acids: CAISDEGGRQETQYF. CDR3 in DNA: TGTGCCATCAGTGACGAGGGAGGGAGGCAAGAGACCCAGTACTTC.

The rearrangement uses TRBV5-4 and TRBJ1-1; 8 bases agree with TRBD1. The length of the CDR3 is 13 residues. Looked up from germline, CDR1 is SGHNT and CDR2 is YYREEE (reference sequence). V gave up 3 bases and J gave up 6 bases; unmatched junction bases: 4. The CDR3 nucleotides are TGTGCCAGCAGCTATCCACAGGGGGCTGAAGCTTTCTTT. This translates into CASSYPQGAEAFF.

The chain recombines TRBV10-2 with TRBJ2-1, with D perhaps matching TRBD1 (5 bases). Trimming removed 6 bases from V and 5 bases from J, with 11 bases in between. This CDR3 is built from 13 residues. CDR1 and CDR2 from the germline V gene are WSHSY and SAAADI. CDR3 sequence reads: CASRTTGNNEQFF. CDR3 sequence (DNA): TGCGCCAGCAGAACTACAGGAAACAATGAGCAGTTCTTC.

Regarding this clone: Other DNA sequences in this sample translate to the same CDR3. The rearrangement joins TRBV5-1 to TRBJ1-5; 9 bases agree with TRBD1. The V gene end was trimmed by 5 bases and the J gene end by 2 bases; junction bases not matched to a gene: 5. Germline V gives CDR1 SGHRS, CDR2 YFSETQ. This CDR3 comprises 15 residues. CDR3 amino acids: CASSPGQGGNQPQHF. For the CDR3, the DNA is TGCGCCAGCAGTCCGGGACAGGGCGGCAATCAGCCCCAGCATTTT.

The genes are TRBV7-2 and TRBJ1-1, with 8 bases identical to TRBD1. Germline V gene sequence: CDR1 SGHTA, CDR2 FQGNSA. The length of the CDR3 is 14 residues. The junction had 2 bases not matched to a gene; V was cut back by 2 bases and J by 3 bases. The CDR3: CASSLPGGYTEAFF. The CDR3 nucleotides read TGTGCCAGCAGCTTACCAGGGGGCTACACTGAAGCTTTCTTT.

The chain has TRBV7-2 and TRBJ1-1, with TRBD1 identical over 7 bases. CDR1 and CDR2 from the germline V gene are SGHTA and FQGNSA. V lost 5 bases to trimming and J lost 5 bases; unmatched junction nucleotides: 8. This CDR3 is built from 14 residues. This CDR3 reads CASSHRQGNTEAFF. For the CDR3, the DNA is TGTGCCAGCAGCCATAGACAGGGTAATACTGAAGCTTTCTTT. Based on the CDR3 plus reference TRBV7-2 and TRBJ1-1, the full variable domain is GAGVSQSPSNKVTEKGKDVELRCDPISGHTALYWYRQSLGQGLEFLIYFQGNSAPDKSGLPSDRFSAERTGGSVSTLTIQRTQQEDSAVYLCASSHRQGNTEAFFGQGTRLTVV.

This clone was seen a single time. The chain combines TRBV29-1 with TRBJ2-3, with D unclear. Per the germline V gene, CDR1 is SQVTM and CDR2 is ANQGSEA. The CDR3 runs 11 residues. Trimming took off 4 bases at V and 4 bases at J, with 6 bases between the two ends. CDR3 protein: CSVAYSDTQYF. CDR3 DNA sequence: TGCAGCGTTGCCTACTCAGATACGCAGTATTTT.

This chain joins TRBV9 and TRBJ2-3, with D perhaps TRBD1 (6 bases). CDR3 length: 15 residues. CDR1 is SGDLS and CDR2 is YYNGEE in the germline V gene. The V end was cut by 0 bases, the J end by 1 base, with 9 bases between. CDR3 DNA: TGTGCCAGCAGCGTAGCCGCAGGGGGCACAGATACGCAGTATTTT. This sequence encodes CASSVAAGGTDTQYF.

The chain joins TRBV23-1 to TRBJ1-5; tentative D call: TRBD1 (5 bases). TRBV23-1 carries the ORF label, with uncertain function. The V and J ends lost 2 bases and 0 bases respectively, with 17 bases between them. CDR3 length equals 18 residues. The CDR3 bases are TGCGCCAGCAGTCAACGCCCCAGACAGACAAATAGCAATCAGCCCCAGCATTTT. This encodes CASSQRPRQTNSNQPQHF.

The chain employs TRBV4-1 and TRBJ1-1; D gene uncertain. Germline assignment: CDR1 MGHRA and CDR2 YSYEKL. Trimming removed 3 bases at V and 6 bases at J, with 11 bases between. CDR3 length equals 13 residues. CDR3 in DNA: TGCGCCAGCAGCCACGACACAGATGCTGAAGCTTTCTTT. The encoded protein is CASSHDTDAEAFF.

The gene calls are TRBV19 and TRBJ2-5; 16 bases align to TRBD2. Germline V gene lookup returns CDR1 LNHDA and CDR2 SQIVND (reference sequence). This CDR3 region has 18 residues. J gave up 3 bases and V 8 bases, and 12 bases lay outside the gene matches. The CDR3, as DNA: TGTGCCAGTCAGGAACAACCCGGGACTAGCGGGGGGGAAGAGACCCAGTACTTC. Amino acids: CASQEQPGTSGGEETQYF.

The chain uses TRBV7-3 and TRBJ2-3; TRBD2 matches 13 bases. CDR1 SGHTA and CDR2 FQGTGA come from the germline V gene. CDR3 size: 17 residues. Trimming cost V 5 bases and J 5 bases; bases outside gene matches: 10. The DNA of the CDR3 is TGTGCCAGCAGCCCCGGGACTAGCGGGGTTGAACAAGATACGCAGTATTTT. This codes for CASSPGTSGVEQDTQYF.

This clone has just a few counts. This CDR3 is CASGLQDFWGNQPQHF. DNA for the CDR3: TGTGCTAGTGGTTTACAGGATTTTTGGGGCAATCAGCCCCAGCATTTT. This chain uses TRBV12-5 with TRBJ1-5; maybe TRBD1 (5 bases). Trimming took 3 bases from V and 2 from J, leaving 14 bases between them. This CDR3 has 16 residues. Germline V gene sequence: CDR1 LGHNT, CDR2 FRNRAP.

This clone was seen only a few times. This rearrangement joins TRBV27 to TRBJ1-3, with unresolved D. Germline V gene sequence: CDR1 MNHEY, CDR2 SMNVEV (reference sequence). The CDR3 length is 16 residues. V was trimmed by 0 bases and J by 4 bases, leaving 13 bases between them. CDR3 region: CASSLSGSGFGNTIYF. The CDR3 coding sequence is TGTGCCAGCAGTTTATCGGGCTCGGGGTTCGGAAACACCATATATTTT.

The rearrangement uses TRBV4-2 and TRBJ2-1; TRBD1 agrees at 8 bases. The CDR3 sequence is 17 residues long. Per germline, CDR1 LGHNA and CDR2 YNFKEQ. The V segment lost 1 base and the J segment 2 bases; nucleotides outside the gene matches: 7. CDR3 in DNA: TGTGCCAGCAGCCAAGCCCAGGGGGCGAAGGCCTACAATGAGCAGTTCTTC. It encodes CASSQAQGAKAYNEQFF.

This clone was seen just once. CDR3 protein: CASSPRQTSTDTQYF. The CDR3 region has the DNA TGTGCCAGCTCACCACGACAGACAAGCACAGATACGCAGTATTTT. The chain uses TRBV18 and TRBJ2-3; D may be TRBD1 (5 bases). CDR3 length: 15 amino acids. The germline gives CDR1 KGHSH, CDR2 LQKENI. Trimming cost V 1 base and J 0 bases, with 8 bases left between them.

This rearrangement joins TRBV29-1 to TRBJ1-1, with TRBD1 matching over 9 bases. J gave up 4 bases and V 6 bases, and 6 bases lay outside the gene matches. The germline V gene has CDR1 SQVTM and CDR2 ANQGSEA. The CDR3 totals 13 residues. CDR3 protein: CSVGQGSVTEAFF. Here the CDR3 DNA reads TGCAGCGTCGGACAGGGGAGCGTCACTGAAGCTTTCTTT.

The V gene is TRBV5-1, the J gene TRBJ2-1, with 10 bases identical to TRBD2. The CDR3 loop spans 15 amino acids. The V gene end was trimmed by 0 bases and the J gene end by 5 bases; junction bases not matched to a gene: 2. Germline V CDR1 and CDR2: SGHRS, YFSETQ. As DNA, the CDR3 is TGCGCCAGCAGCTTGGAAGCGGGAGGGGACAATGAGCAGTTCTTC. It encodes CASSLEAGGDNEQFF.

In DNA form, the CDR3 reads TGTGCCAGCAGCCAAGATTCCCCTCTCGAGCAGTACTTC. It encodes CASSQDSPLEQYF. The gene calls are TRBV4-2 and TRBJ2-7; no reliable D call. The CDR3 runs to 13 residues. Germline loops: CDR1 LGHNA, CDR2 YNFKEQ. V lost 0 bases and J lost 6, with 9 bases in between.

DNA of the CDR3: TGTGCCAGCAGTTCCGTGGGACAGCCTGGCTACACCTTC. This translates into CASSSVGQPGYTF. The chain employs TRBV6-6 and TRBJ1-2; 7 nucleotides align to TRBD1. V gave up 4 bases and J gave up 7 bases; unmatched junction bases: 6. Germline V gives CDR1 MNHNY, CDR2 SVGAGI (reference sequence). The CDR3 is made up of 13 amino acids.

The rearrangement uses TRBV21-1 and TRBJ2-7; the listed D gene, TRBD1, was not tested against the DNA. TRBV21-1 is designated a pseudogene. This CDR3 has 19 amino acids. The CDR3 here is CASSKETVCSDRGQYEQYF. Written as DNA, the CDR3 is TGTGCCAGCAGCAAAGAAACGGTTTGCTCGGACAGGGGGCAGTACGAGCAGTACTTC.

The rearrangement links TRBV7-8 to TRBJ2-5; 13 bases fit TRBD2. This CDR3 contains 17 residues. Germline V gene data show CDR1 as SGHVS and CDR2 as FQNEAQ. The V segment lost 5 bases and the J segment 1 base; nucleotides outside the gene matches: 7. CDR3 sequence: CASSAGTSGEGQETQYF. The CDR3 DNA reads as TGTGCCAGCAGCGCTGGGACTAGCGGGGAGGGCCAAGAGACCCAGTACTTC.

The rearrangement uses TRBV27 and TRBJ1-2; TRBD1 might be the D (5 bases). Trimming took 6 bases from V and 8 from J, leaving 10 bases between them. CDR1 is MNHEY, CDR2 SMNVEV, per germline (reference sequence). The CDR3 sequence is 11 residues long. CDR3 protein: CASRTVRGYTF. Here the CDR3 DNA reads TGTGCCAGCAGGACAGTTCGGGGCTACACCTTC.

The V gene is TRBV5-5, the J gene TRBJ1-2, with TRBD1 as a possible D gene (5 bases). V was shortened by 4 bases and J by 8 bases, with 15 bases between the two germline ends. The CDR3 has 13 amino acids. Germline V CDR1 and CDR2: SGHKS, YYEKEE (reference sequence). CDR3 DNA sequence: TGTGCCAGCAGCCCCCAGGGATTGGGAGGCTACACCTTC. The encoded protein is CASSPQGLGGYTF.